This T cell receptor (beta chain) stems from a study of cytomegalovirus exposure and HLA in healthy donors. The study ran its PCR with 60 Vbeta and 13 Jbeta primers. Method: immunoSEQ multiplex PCR; TCRdb's copy keeps in-frame clones and lacks some. The sample contains a few hundred thousand clones, around nine tenths of which appear only once. CDR3 length: 15 amino acids. Germline assignment: CDR1 SGHDT and CDR2 YYEEEE. Trimming stripped 2 bases from V and 4 bases from J, with 13 bases between. The specimen was PBMCs. The V and J genes are TRBV5-6 and TRBJ1-5; D is unclear. The sequence came from a girl aged 2-10 years in good health and CMV-seronegative. CDR3 in amino acids: CASSLGLRENQPQHF. CDR3 DNA: TGTGCCAGCAGCTTAGGGCTGAGGGAGAATCAGCCCCAGCATTTT.